A selection of T cell receptor beta chains follows, all from one sample in a study of blood T cell repertoires in COVID-19. TCRdb's table, derived via immunoSEQ multiplex PCR, lists solely in-frame clones and lacks some. The data hold under 200,000 clones, with under 90% observed a single time. What was sequenced was PBMCs or T cells enriched from blood (not recorded which). These receptors originate from a man aged 55-75 years who had recovered from COVID-19. The conserved cysteine and the conserved F or W are not part of the CDR3 here. A D gene is named only where the DNA matches it firmly.

d_call j_call v_call cdr3_aa
TRBD1 TRBJ1-4 TRBV27 ASSLLPRQGGEKLF
NA TRBJ1-2 TRBV15 ATSRDRFQGSVTL
NA TRBJ2-5 TRBV28 ASSLIVVSLTRETQY
NA TRBJ2-7 TRBV28 ASSLLEEKYEQY
NA TRBJ2-5 TRBV3-1/TRBV3-2 ASSQVGGPQETQY
TRBD1 TRBJ1-4 TRBV6-1 ASSALTGPTNEKLF
NA TRBJ1-2 TRBV28 ASSPQPYYGYT
NA TRBJ1-2 TRBV9 ASSRGQTTNYGYT
TRBD2 TRBJ2-2 TRBV5-4 ASSREANLAVNTGELF
NA TRBJ1-2 TRBV29-1 SVEEALERGYT
TRBD1 TRBJ1-1 TRBV30 ALQGQGAGMAF
TRBD1 TRBJ1-1 TRBV5-1 ASSFLGQGGSEAF
TRBD1 TRBJ1-3 TRBV7-8 ASSFLTGTSGNTIY
NA TRBJ2-5 TRBV7-9 ASSPTTKTQY
NA TRBJ1-3 TRBV6-5 ASRSSGNTIY
TRBD2 TRBJ2-7 TRBV27 ASSLWRESGEQY
NA TRBJ1-5 TRBV12-3/TRBV12-4 ASSLGSHQPQH
TRBD2 TRBJ2-7 TRBV11-3 ASSPGAGGYEQY
NA TRBJ2-5 TRBV15 ATSRAPVPETQY
NA TRBJ2-5 TRBV30 AWSPPMAGPETQY
NA TRBJ1-1 TRBV12-3/TRBV12-4 ASRQSGTEAF
TRBD2 TRBJ2-5 TRBV7-9 ASSIASGRAETQY
NA TRBJ1-5 TRBV6-5 ASTPGVRQPQH
TRBD1 TRBJ1-4 TRBV7-6 ASRPDRAGREKLF
TRBD1 TRBJ1-2 TRBV5-4 ASSPLGQVGYT
TRBD2 TRBJ2-1 TRBV7-9 ASIPVTTSADSFYNEQF
TRBD1 TRBJ1-5 TRBV3-1/TRBV3-2 ASSLTGVNQPQH
TRBD2 TRBJ2-4 TRBV7-9 ASRGLADKNIQY
TRBD1 TRBJ2-1 TRBV7-6 ASSQGTGGRNEQF
TRBD1 TRBJ2-2 TRBV5-1 ASSRGQGLGSMTGELF
TRBD1 TRBJ1-2 TRBV10-3 AISNNPGGQGT
TRBD2 TRBJ2-7 TRBV18 ASSPLGLAGKYEQY
NA TRBJ2-2 TRBV28 ASRRQASTGELF
TRBD1 TRBJ2-3 TRBV13 ASSSRTGGTDTQY
TRBD2 TRBJ2-3 TRBV7-7 ASSQGPTGLAGGDTQY
NA TRBJ1-1 TRBV4-1 ASSPAIANTEAF
TRBD1 TRBJ1-2 TRBV3-1/TRBV3-2 ASRRNYRGAGGNYGYT
NA TRBJ2-5 TRBV9 ASSVTEAAEGTQY
NA TRBJ2-6 TRBV10-3 AIKGWVEVKGANVLT
TRBD1 TRBJ2-2 TRBV4-2 ASSQIQGITGELF
NA TRBJ2-3 TRBV5-1 ASSLRGMGSDTQY